This T cell receptor beta chain originates from a study of T cells in localized non-small cell lung cancer. This clone showed up just a few times. Its target is unknown. Some clones are missing from TCRdb's copy, which holds only in-frame ones; the method was immunoSEQ multiplex PCR. Of 1,300 to 1,500 clones in the sample, 22% were seen once. Study results and caveats: A median of roughly 50 of the top 100 tumor clones appeared in adjacent lung, which was paired and uninvolved.

The sample consisted of normal lung tissue next to the tumor, taken before any cancer treatment. The TCR comes from a female donor over 55 with stage II squamous cell lung carcinoma.

CDR3 region: CASSYRLGRGDTEAFF. DNA of the CDR3: TGTGCCAGCAGTTACCGCCTAGGGAGGGGAGACACTGAAGCTTTCTTT. The rearrangement uses TRBV6-8 and TRBJ1-1; D possibly corresponds to TRBD1 (5 bases). This CDR3 has 16 amino acids. In germline, CDR1 is MNHGY, CDR2 SAAAGT. V lost 2 bases to trimming and J lost 3 bases, with 16 bases between them.